This TCR beta chain was identified in a study of blood T cell repertoires in COVID-19. The overall study: Researchers got acute and convalescent COVID-19 samples from the United States, Italy and Spain.

The CDR3 extends over 14 amino acids. The germline V gene encodes CDR1 SGHAT and CDR2 FQNNGV. Trimming took 2 bases from V and 1 from J, leaving 9 bases between them. Living in under 30 US areas, the participants were between 18 and 89 years of age. Participants had their cohort set by participant-reported clinical history. As handled by the study authors: Estimation of nucleated cell counts relied on the amplification of reference gene primers. TCRdb's copy holds only in-frame clones and misses some; the assay was immunoSEQ multiplex PCR. The V and J calls and clone size are taken from that table; D and trimming were inferred from the DNA. The sample lists approximately 180,000 clones, approximately 80% seen once, with under 6.5% in the top ten.

Sample: PBMCs or T cells enriched from blood (not recorded which). This TCR was sampled from a woman aged 60-70 years with acute COVID-19. V is TRBV11-2 and J is TRBJ2-7; maybe TRBD1 (5 bases). The CDR3 bases are TGTGCCAGCAGCTTAACACAGGTTTCCTACGAGCAGTACTTC. It encodes CASSLTQVSYEQYF.